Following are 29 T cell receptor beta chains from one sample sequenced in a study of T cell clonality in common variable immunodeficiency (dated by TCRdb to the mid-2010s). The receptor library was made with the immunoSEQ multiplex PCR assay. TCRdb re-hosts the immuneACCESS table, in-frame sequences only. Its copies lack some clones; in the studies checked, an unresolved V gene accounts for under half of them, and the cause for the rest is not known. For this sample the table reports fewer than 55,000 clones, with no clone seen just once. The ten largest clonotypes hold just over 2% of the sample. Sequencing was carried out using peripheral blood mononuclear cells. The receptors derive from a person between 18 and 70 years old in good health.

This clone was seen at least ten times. The CDR3 DNA, read in part, is TGTGCCTGGACCGGGACAGGGGCCTACAATGAG. Translating it yields CAWTGTGAYNE. The whole CDR3 protein is CAWTGTGAYNEQFF. This chain uses TRBV30 with TRBJ2-1; TRBD1 matches 10 bases. The read gets to within 3 residues of the CDR3 end, and the germline J gene fills in the rest. The junction had 2 bases not matched to a gene; V was cut back by 4 bases and J by 2 bases. CDR3 length equals 14 residues. The germline V gene encodes CDR1 GTSNPN and CDR2 SVGIG (reference sequence).

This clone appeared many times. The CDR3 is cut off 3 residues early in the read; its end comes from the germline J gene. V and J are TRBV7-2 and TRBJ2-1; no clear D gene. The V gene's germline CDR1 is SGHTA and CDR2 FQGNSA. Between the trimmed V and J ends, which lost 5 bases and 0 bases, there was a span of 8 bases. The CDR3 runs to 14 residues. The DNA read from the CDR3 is TGTGCCAGCAGCACCGACTTCTCCTACAATGAG. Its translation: CASSTDFSYNE. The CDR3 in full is CASSTDFSYNEQFF.

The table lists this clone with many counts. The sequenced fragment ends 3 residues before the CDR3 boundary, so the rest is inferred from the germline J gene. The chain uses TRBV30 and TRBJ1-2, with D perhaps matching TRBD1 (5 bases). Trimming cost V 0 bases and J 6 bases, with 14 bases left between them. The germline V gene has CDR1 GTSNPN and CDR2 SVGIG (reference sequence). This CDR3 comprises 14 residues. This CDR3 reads CAWSVGGKGNGYTF. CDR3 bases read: TGTGCCTGGAGTGTCGGGGGGAAAGGAAATGGC.

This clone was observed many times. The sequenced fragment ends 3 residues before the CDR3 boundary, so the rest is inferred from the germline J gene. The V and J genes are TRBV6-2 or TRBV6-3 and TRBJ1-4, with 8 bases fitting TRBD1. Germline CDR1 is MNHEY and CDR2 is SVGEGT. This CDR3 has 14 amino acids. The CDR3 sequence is CASSKPGQVTKLFF. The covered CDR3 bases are TGTGCCAGCAGTAAACCGGGACAGGTTACTAAA.

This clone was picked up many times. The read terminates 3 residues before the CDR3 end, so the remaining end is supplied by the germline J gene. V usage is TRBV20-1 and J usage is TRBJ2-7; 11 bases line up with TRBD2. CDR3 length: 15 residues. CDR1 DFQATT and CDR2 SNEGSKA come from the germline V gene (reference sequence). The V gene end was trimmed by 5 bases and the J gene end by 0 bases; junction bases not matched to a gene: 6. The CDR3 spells CSAASSGGSSYEQYF. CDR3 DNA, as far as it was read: TGCAGTGCTGCGTCTAGCGGGGGGAGCTCCTACGAG.

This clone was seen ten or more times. This CDR3 reads CSARLPRTSGGTDTQYF. Incomplete CDR3 DNA: TGCAGTGCTAGACTCCCAAGGACTAGCGGAGGAACAGATACG. The V gene is TRBV20-1, the J gene TRBJ2-3; 10 bases agree with TRBD2. With the read ending 3 residues before the CDR3 end, the germline J gene is used to fill in that end. Trimming took 2 bases from V and 3 from J; bases not matched to a gene: 11. The CDR3 is 17 amino acids. The germline CDR1 and CDR2 sequences are DFQATT and SNEGSKA (reference sequence).

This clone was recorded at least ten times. The sequenced part of the CDR3 DNA is TGTGCCAGCTCAACCGGGACTAGCGGGGACGTAGATACG. Translated, it gives CASSTGTSGDVDT. In full, the CDR3 reads CASSTGTSGDVDTQYF. The gene calls are TRBV18 and TRBJ2-3, with 13 nucleotides matching TRBD2. The DNA ends 3 residues before the CDR3 does, and the rest of the CDR3 is filled in from the germline J gene. Trimming at V came to 5 bases and at J to 5 bases, leaving 7 bases not matched to a gene. Looked up from germline, CDR1 is KGHSH and CDR2 is LQKENI. This CDR3 spans 16 amino acids.

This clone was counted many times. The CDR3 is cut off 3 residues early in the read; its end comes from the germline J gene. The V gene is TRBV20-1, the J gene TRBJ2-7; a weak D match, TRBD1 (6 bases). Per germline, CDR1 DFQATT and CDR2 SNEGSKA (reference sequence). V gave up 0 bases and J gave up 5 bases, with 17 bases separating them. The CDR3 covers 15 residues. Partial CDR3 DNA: TGCAGTGCTAGAGACCCCCAGGGGCCCAACCACGAG. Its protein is CSARDPQGPNHE. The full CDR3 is CSARDPQGPNHEQYF.

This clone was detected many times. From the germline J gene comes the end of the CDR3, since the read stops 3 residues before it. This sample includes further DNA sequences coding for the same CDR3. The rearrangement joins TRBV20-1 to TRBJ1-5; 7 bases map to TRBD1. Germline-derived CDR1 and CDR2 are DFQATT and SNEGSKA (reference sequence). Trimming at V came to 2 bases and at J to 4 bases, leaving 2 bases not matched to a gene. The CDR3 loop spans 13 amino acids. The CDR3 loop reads CSARPTGNQPQHF. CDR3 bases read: TGCAGTGCTAGACCGACAGGGAATCAGCCC.

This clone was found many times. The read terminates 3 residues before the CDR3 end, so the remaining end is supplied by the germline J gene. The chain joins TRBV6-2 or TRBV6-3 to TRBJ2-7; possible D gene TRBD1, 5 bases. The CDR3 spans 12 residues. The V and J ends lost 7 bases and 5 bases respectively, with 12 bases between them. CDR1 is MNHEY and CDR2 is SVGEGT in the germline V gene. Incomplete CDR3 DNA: TGTGCCAGCACGGCAGGGCTGGACGAG. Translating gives CASTAGLDE. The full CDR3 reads CASTAGLDEQYF.

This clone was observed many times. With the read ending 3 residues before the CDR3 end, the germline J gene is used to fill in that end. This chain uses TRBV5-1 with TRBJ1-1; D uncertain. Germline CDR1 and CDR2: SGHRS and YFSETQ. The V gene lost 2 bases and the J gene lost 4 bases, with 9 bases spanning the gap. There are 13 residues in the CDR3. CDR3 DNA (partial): TGCGCCAGCAGCTTTGTTCCATCCACTGAA. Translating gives CASSFVPSTE. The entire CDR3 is CASSFVPSTEAFF.

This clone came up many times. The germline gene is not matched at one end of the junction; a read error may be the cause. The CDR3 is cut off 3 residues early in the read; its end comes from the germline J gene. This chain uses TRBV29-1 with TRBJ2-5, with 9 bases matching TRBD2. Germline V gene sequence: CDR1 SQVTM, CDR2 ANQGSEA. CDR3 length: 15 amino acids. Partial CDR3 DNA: TGTGGTACCGGTTTAGCGGGGGACCGAGGAGAGACC. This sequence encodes CGTGLAGDRGET. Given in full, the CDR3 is CGTGLAGDRGETQYF. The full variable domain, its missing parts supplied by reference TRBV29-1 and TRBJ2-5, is SAVISQKPSRDICQRGTSLTIQCQVDSQVTMMFWYRQQPGQSLTLIATANQGSEATYESGFVIDKFPISRPNLTFSTLTVSNMSPEDSSIYLCGTGLAGDRGETQYFGPGTRLLVL.

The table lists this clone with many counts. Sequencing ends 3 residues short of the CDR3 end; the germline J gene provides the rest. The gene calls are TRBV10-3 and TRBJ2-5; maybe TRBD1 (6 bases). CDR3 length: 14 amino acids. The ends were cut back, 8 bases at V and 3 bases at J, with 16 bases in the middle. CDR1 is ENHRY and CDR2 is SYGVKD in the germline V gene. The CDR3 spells CAIGSAGAEETQYF. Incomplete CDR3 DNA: TGTGCCATCGGTTCGGCAGGGGCAGAAGAGACC.

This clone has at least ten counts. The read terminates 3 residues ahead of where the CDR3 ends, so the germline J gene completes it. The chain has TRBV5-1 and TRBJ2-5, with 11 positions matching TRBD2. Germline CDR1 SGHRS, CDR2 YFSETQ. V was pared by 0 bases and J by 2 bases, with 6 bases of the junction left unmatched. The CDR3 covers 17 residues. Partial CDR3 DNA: TGCGCCAGCAGCTTGGCCCTAGCGGGGGGCACACAAGAGACC. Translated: CASSLALAGGTQET. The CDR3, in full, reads CASSLALAGGTQETQYF.

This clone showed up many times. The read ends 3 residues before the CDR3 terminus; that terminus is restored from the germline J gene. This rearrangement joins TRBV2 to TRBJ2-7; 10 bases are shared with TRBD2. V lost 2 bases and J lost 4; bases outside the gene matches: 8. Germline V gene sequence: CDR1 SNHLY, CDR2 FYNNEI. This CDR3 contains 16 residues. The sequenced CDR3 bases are TGTGCCAGCAGTGAAAAGAGTGAGCGGGGGGGTTACGAG. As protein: CASSEKSERGGYE. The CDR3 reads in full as CASSEKSERGGYEQYF.

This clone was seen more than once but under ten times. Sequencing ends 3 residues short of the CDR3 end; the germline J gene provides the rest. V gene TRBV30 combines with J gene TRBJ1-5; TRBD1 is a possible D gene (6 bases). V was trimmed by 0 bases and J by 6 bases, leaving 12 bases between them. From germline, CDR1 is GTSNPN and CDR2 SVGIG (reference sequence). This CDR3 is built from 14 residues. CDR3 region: CAWSVRGGGQPQHF. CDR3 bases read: TGTGCCTGGAGTGTACGAGGGGGTGGTCAGCCC.

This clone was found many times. The covered CDR3 bases are TGCAGTGCTATCGATCAGGGTGCAACTAATGAAAAA. Its translation: CSAIDQGATNEK. The full CDR3 protein reads CSAIDQGATNEKLFF. The chain carries TRBV20-1 and TRBJ1-4; a possible D gene is TRBD1 (5 bases). The read stops 3 residues short of the end of the CDR3; the missing end is completed from the germline J gene. The CDR3 sequence is 15 residues long. Trimming took 4 bases from V and 0 from J, leaving 12 bases between them. Germline CDR1 and CDR2: DFQATT and SNEGSKA (reference sequence).

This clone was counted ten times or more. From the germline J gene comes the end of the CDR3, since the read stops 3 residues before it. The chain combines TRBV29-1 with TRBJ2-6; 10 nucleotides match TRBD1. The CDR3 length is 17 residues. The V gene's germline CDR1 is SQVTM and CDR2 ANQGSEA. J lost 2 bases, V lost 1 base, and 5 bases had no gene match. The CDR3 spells CSVEGDRGRTGANVLTF. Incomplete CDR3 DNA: TGCAGCGTTGAAGGGGACAGGGGAAGGACTGGGGCCAACGTC.

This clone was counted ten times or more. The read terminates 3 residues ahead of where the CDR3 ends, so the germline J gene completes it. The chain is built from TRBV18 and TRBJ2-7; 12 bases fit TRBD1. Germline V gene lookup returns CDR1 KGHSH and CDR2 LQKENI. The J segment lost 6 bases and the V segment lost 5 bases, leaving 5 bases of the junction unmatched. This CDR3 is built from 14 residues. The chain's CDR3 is CASSGGQGALEQYF. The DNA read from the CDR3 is TGTGCCAGCTCAGGGGGACAGGGGGCCCTCGAG.

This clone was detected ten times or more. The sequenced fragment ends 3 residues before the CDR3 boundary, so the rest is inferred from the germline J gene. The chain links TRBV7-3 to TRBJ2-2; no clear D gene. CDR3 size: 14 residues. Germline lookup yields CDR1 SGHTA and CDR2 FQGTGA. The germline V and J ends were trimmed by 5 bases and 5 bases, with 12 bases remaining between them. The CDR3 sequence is CASSPGSGTGELFF. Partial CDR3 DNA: TGTGCCAGCAGCCCCGGGTCCGGGACCGGGGAG.

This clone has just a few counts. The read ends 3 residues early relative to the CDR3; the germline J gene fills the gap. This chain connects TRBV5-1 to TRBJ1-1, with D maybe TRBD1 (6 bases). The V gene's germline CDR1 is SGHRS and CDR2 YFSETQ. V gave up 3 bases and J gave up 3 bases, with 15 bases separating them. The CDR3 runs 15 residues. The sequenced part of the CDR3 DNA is TGCGCCAGCAGCTCCAGGGGCCACGGGGACACTGAA. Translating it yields CASSSRGHGDTE. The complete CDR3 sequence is CASSSRGHGDTEAFF.

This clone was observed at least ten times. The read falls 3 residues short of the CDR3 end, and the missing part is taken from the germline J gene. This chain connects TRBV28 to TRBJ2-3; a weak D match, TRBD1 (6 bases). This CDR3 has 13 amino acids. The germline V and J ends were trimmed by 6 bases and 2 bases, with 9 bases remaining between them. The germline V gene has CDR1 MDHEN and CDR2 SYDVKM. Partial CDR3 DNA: TGTGCCAGCAGCCGGGACAACACAGATACG. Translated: CASSRDNTDT. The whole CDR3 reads CASSRDNTDTQYF.

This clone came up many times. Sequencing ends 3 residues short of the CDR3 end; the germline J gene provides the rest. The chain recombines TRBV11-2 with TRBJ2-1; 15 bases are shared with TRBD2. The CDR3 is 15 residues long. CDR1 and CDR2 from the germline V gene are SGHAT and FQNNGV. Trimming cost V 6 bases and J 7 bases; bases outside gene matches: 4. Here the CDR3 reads CASSQGTSGRNEQFF. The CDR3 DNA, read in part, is TGTGCCAGCAGTCAAGGGACTAGCGGGAGGAATGAG. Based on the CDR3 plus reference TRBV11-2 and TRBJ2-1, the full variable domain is EAGVAQSPRYKIIEKRQSVAFWCNPISGHATLYWYQQILGQGPKLLIQFQNNGVVDDSQLPKDRFSAERLKGVDSTLKIQPAKLEDSAVYLCASSQGTSGRNEQFFGPGTRLTVL.

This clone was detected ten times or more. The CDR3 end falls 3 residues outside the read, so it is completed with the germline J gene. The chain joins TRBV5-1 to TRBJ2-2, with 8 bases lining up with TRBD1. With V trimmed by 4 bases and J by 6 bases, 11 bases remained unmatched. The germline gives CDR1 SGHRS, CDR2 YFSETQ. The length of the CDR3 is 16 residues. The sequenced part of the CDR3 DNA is TGCGCCAGCAGCCTAACCGGACAGGGTTGGGCCGGGGAG. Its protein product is CASSLTGQGWAGE. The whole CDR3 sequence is CASSLTGQGWAGELFF.

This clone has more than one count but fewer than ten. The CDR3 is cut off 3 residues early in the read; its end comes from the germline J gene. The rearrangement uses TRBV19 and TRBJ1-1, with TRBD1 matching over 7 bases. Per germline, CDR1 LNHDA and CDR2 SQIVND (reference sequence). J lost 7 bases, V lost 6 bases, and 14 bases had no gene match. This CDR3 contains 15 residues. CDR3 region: CASSTPGQTPYEAFF. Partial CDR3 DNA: TGTGCCAGTAGCACCCCGGGACAGACCCCATATGAA.

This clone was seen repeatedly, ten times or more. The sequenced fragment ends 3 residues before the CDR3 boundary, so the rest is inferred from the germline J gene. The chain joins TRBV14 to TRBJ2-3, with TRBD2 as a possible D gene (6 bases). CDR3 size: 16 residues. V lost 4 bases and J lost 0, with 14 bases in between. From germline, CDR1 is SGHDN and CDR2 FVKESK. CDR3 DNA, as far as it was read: TGTGCCAGCAGCCCACTCCGGGGGACTAGCACAGATACG. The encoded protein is CASSPLRGTSTDT. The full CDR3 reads CASSPLRGTSTDTQYF.

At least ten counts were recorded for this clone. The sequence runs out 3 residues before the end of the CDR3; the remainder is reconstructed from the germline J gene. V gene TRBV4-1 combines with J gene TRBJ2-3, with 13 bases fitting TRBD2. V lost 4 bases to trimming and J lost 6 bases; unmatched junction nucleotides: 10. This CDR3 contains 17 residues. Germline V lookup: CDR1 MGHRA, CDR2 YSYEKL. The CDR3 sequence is CASSRTGGTSGVDTQYF. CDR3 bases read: TGCGCCAGCAGCCGGACCGGGGGGACTAGCGGGGTTGATACG.

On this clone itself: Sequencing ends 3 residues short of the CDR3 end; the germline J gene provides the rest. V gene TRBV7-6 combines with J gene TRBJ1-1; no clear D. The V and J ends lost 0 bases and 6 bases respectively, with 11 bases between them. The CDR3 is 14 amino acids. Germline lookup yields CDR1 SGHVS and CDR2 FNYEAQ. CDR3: CASSLAATRAEAFF. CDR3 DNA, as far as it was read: TGTGCCAGCAGCTTAGCCGCGACAAGGGCTGAA. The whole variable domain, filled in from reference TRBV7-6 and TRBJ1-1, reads GAGVSQSPRYKVTKRGQDVALRCDPISGHVSLYWYRQALGQGPEFLTYFNYEAQQDKSGLPNDRFSAERPEGSISTLTIQRTEQRDSAMYRCASSLAATRAEAFFGQGTRLTVV.

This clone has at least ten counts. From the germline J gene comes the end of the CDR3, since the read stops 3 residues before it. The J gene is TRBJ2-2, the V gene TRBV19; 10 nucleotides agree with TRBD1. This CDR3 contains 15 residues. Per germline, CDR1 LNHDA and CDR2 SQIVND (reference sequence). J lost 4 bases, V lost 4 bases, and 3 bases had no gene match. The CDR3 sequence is CASSRDRGGTGELFF. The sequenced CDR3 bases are TGTGCCAGTAGTAGGGACAGGGGTGGCACCGGGGAG.